This T cell receptor beta chain was identified in a study of T-cell memory formation after mild COVID-19 (dated by TCRdb to 2020 to 2022). Concerning the study at large: Most TCR sequence clusters were specific to one of the two donors. T-cell clones expanding and contracting after mild COVID-19 in two donors were tracked by longitudinal TCRalpha and TCRbeta repertoire sequencing. Two young, previously healthy adult volunteers, one female and one male, were included in the cohort.

Measured from the cysteine to the phenylalanine, the CDR3 is 15 residues long. Only CDR3 DNA remains: 45 bases, in frame from the first base. The V end gives up 3 bases and the J end 4 bases, leaving 6 bases in the junction not matched to a gene. Reading the germline V gene gives CDR1 SGHRS and CDR2 YFSETQ. PBMCs were isolated by Ficoll-Paque density gradient centrifugation. Overall study outcomes, separate from this receptor: SARS-CoV-2 specificity of the second-wave clones peaking on day 37 was not confirmed. The study covered only two mild cases, and larger cohorts including severe cases with pre-infection samples were considered necessary. Contracting CD4+ clones were located mainly in the CM and EM memory subsets, whereas CD8+ clones were found to be enriched in EMRA. Some responding clones were detected in pre-infection memory, which suggested that pre-existing cross-reactive memory T cells had joined the SARS-CoV-2 response. Clones that contracted from day 15 to 85 showed balanced CD4/CD8 phenotypes, whereas a second wave of clones that expanded from day 15 to 37 leaned towards CD4+.

A note on this clonotype: Its antigen remains undetermined. No much larger clone exists at a distance of one base, and base qualities are not known.

Sequenced on an Illumina NovaSeq 6000. TCRalpha and TCRbeta cDNA libraries were built by 5'RACE with constant-segment primers, adding sample barcodes and unique molecular identifiers. RNA was extracted from every sample with Trizol reagent. Amplification of the libraries took two PCR steps, and the second step added a second sample barcode plus Illumina TruSeq adapters. The libraries were sequenced on an Illumina NovaSeq using 2 x 150 bp paired-end reads. Regarding the original processing steps: The reads were demultiplexed and collapsed into UMI-guided consensus sequences using migec v1.2.7. Using mixcr v2.1.11, the UMI consensuses were aligned to TRA and TRB V and J templates and assembled into clonotypes. Expanded or contracted clonotypes were those called significant by both edgeR and NoisET, with noise models trained on biological replicates. edgeR calls used a false discovery rate-adjusted p below 0.01 and a log2 fold-change threshold of 1. As an exploratory analysis of dynamics, PCA with hierarchical clustering was applied to max-normalized trajectories of the 1000 most abundant clonotypes. Separately sequenced CD4+ and CD8+ repertoires were used to assign a CD4 or CD8 phenotype to each responding clone. TCRdb handled the public reads itself, with Q25 trimming in fastp and clone calling in MiXCR, and kept productive beta chains. For every CDR3 protein sequence, its rows merge into one entry that carries the most common genes and DNA. TCRdb assigned the V and J calls; the authors' analysis was not used. This sample lists about 560,000 distinct CDR3 sequences; roughly 17% were detected once. The top ten constitute about 12% of the sample.

Source material: PBMCs or a T cell subset sorted from them (not recorded which). The V and J segments used are TRBV5-1 and TRBJ1-1, with 10 bases aligning to TRBD1. This receptor was taken from an adult woman who had mild COVID-19 (a few samples of this study predate the infection). The sample titles of this study are shuffled in the database, so cell type and time point are left out; the donor was told from shared clones. The nucleotide sequence is given as TGCGCCAGCAGCTCAGGGGGACAGGGGAGCACTGAAGCTTTCTTT. This encodes CASSSGGQGSTEAFF.